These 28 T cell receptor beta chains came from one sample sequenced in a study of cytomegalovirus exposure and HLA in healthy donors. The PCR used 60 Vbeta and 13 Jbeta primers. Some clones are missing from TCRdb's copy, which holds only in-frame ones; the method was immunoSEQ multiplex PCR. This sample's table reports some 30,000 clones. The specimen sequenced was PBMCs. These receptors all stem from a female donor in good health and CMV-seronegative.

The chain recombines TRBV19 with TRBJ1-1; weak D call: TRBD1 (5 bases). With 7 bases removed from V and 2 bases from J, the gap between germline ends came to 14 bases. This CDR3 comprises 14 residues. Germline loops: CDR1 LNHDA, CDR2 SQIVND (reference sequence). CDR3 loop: CASTQGGANTEAFF. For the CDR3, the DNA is TGTGCCAGTACCCAAGGAGGGGCCAACACTGAAGCTTTCTTT.

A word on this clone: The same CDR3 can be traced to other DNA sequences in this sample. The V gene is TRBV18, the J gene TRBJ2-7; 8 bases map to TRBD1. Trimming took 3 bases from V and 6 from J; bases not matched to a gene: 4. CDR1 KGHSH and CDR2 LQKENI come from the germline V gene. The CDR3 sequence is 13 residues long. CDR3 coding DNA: TGTGCCAGCTCACCCGGGACAGGTGGCGAGCAGTACTTC. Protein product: CASSPGTGGEQYF.

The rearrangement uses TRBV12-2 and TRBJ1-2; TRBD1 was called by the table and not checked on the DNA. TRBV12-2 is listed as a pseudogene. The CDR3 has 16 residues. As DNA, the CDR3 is TGTGCAAGTCGCTTAGACGGAGGGGGCCAGTGCTATGGCTACACCTTC. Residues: CASRLDGGGQCYGYTF.

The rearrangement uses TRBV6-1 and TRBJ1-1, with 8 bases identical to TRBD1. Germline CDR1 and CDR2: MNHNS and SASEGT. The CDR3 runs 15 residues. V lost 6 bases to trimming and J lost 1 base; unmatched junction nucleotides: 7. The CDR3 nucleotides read TGTGCCAGCAGGGGGGGGGACAGGACGAACACTGAAGCTTTCTTT. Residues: CASRGGDRTNTEAFF.

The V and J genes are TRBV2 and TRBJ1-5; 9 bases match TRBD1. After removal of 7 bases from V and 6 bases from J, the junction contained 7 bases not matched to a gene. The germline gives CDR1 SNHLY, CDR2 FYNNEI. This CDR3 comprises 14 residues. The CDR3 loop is CASKDRGPSQPQHF. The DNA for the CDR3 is TGTGCCAGCAAGGACAGGGGCCCTTCTCAGCCCCAGCATTTT.

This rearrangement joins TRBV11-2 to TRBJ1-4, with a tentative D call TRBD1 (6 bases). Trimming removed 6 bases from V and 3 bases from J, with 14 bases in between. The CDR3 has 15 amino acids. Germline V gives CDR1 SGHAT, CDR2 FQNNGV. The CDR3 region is CASSSTTGPNEKLFF. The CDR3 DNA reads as TGTGCCAGCAGTAGTACGACAGGCCCTAATGAAAAACTGTTTTTT.

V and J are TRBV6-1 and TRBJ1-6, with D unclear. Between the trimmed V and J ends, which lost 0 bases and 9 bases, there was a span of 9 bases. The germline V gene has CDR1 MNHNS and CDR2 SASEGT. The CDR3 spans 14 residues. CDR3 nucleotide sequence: TGTGCCAGCAGTGAAGCCGCAGAAAGTTCACCCCTCCACTTT. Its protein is CASSEAAESSPLHF.

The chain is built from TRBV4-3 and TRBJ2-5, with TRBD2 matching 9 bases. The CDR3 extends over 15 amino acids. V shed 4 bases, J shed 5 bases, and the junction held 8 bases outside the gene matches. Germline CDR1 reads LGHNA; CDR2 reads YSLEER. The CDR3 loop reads CASSLGGGAGETQYF. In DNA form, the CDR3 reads TGCGCCAGCAGCCTCGGCGGGGGGGCCGGTGAGACCCAGTACTTC.

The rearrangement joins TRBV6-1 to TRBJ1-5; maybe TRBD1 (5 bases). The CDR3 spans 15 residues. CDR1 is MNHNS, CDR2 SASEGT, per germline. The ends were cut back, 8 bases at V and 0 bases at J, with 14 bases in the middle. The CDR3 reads CASLPGGISNQPQHF. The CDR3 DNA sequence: TGTGCCAGCCTACCGGGGGGGATTAGCAATCAGCCCCAGCATTTT.

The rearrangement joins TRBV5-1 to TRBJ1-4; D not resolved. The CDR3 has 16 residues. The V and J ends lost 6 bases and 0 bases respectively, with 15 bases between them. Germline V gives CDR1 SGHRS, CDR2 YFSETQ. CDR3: CASTRTGVATNEKLFF. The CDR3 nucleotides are TGCGCCAGCACACGGACCGGGGTTGCAACTAATGAAAAACTGTTTTTT.

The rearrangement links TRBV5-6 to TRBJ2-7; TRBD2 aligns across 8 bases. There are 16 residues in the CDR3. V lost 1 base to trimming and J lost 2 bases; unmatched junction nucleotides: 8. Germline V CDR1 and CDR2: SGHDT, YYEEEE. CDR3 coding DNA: TGTGCCAGCAGCTTGACACTAGGCGGGGGGACCTACGAGCAGTACTTC. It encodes CASSLTLGGGTYEQYF.

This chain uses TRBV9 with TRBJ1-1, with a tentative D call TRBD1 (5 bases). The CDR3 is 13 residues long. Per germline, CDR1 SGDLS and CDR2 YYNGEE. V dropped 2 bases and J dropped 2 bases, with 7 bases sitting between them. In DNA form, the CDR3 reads TGTGCCAGCAGCGTCGACAGAAACACTGAAGCTTTCTTT. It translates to CASSVDRNTEAFF.

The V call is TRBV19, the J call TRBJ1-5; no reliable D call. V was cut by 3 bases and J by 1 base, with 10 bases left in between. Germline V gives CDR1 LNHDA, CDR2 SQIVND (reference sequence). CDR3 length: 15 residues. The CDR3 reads CASSMGGVSNQPQHF. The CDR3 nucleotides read TGTGCCAGTAGTATGGGCGGGGTAAGCAATCAGCCCCAGCATTTT.

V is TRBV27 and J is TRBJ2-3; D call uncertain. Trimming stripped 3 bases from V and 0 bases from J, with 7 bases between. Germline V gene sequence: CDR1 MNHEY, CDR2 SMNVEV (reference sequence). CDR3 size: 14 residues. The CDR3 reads CASSFSFSTDTQYF. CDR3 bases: TGTGCCAGCAGTTTTTCCTTCAGCACAGATACGCAGTATTTT.

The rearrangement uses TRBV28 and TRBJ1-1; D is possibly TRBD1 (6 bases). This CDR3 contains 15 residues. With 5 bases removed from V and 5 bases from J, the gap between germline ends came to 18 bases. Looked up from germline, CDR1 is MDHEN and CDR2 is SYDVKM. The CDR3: CASSPSRQARTEAFF. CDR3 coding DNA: TGTGCCAGCAGTCCTAGCAGACAGGCGCGAACTGAAGCTTTCTTT.

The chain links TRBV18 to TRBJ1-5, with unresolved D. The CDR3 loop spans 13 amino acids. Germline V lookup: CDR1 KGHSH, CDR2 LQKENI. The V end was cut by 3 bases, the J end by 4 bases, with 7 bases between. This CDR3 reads CASSPSGNQPQHF. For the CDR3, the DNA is TGTGCCAGCTCACCCTCCGGGAATCAGCCCCAGCATTTT.

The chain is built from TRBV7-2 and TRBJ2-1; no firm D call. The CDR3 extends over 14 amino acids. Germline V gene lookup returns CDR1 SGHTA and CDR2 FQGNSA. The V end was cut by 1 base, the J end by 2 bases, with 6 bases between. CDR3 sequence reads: CASSLELAYNEQFF. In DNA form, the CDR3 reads TGTGCCAGCAGCTTAGAGCTAGCCTACAATGAGCAGTTCTTC.

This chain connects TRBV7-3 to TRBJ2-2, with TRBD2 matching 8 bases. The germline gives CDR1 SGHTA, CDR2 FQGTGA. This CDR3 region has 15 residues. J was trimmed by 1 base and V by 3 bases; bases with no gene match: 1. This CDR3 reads CASSFSGGNTGELFF. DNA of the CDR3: TGTGCCAGCAGCTTCAGCGGGGGGAACACCGGGGAGCTGTTTTTT.

The CDR3 region has the DNA TGTGCCAGTAGCCCCACGGAGGGACACAATGAGCAGTTCTTC. Its translation is CASSPTEGHNEQFF. The chain carries TRBV19 and TRBJ2-1; D may be TRBD2 (6 bases). This CDR3 contains 14 residues. Germline loops: CDR1 LNHDA, CDR2 SQIVND (reference sequence). The germline V and J ends were trimmed by 6 bases and 5 bases, with 14 bases remaining between them.

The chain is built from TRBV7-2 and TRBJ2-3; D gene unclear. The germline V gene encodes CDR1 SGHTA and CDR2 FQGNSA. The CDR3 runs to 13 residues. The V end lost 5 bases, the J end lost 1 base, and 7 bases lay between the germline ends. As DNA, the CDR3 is TGTGCCAGCAGCCCTCAGGGCACAGATACGCAGTATTTT. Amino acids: CASSPQGTDTQYF.

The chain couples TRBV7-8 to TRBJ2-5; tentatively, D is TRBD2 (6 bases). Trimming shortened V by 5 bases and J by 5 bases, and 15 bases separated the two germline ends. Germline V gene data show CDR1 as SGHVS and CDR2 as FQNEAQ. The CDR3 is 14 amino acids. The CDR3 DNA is TGTGCCAGCAGCCCCGGGACTGGAAGGGAGACCCAGTACTTC. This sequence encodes CASSPGTGRETQYF.

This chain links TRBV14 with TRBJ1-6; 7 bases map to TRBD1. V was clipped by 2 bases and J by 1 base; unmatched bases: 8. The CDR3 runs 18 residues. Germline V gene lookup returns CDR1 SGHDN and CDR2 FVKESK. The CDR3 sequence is CASSQRRTGRSYNSPLHF. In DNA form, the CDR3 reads TGTGCCAGCAGCCAACGTAGGACAGGAAGGTCCTATAATTCACCCCTCCACTTT.

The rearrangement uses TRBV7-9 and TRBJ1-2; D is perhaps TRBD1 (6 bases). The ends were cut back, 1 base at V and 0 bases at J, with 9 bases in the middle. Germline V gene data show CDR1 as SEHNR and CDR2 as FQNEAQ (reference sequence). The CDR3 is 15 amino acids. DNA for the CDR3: TGTGCCAGCAGCTTAGGGACAGCCTCTAACTATGGCTACACCTTC. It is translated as CASSLGTASNYGYTF.

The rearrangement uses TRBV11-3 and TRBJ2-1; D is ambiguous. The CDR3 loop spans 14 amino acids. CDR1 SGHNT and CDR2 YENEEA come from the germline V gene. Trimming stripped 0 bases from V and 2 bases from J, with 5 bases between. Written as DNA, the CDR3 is TGTGCCAGCAGCTTAGATCTCGCCTACAATGAGCAGTTCTTC. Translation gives CASSLDLAYNEQFF.

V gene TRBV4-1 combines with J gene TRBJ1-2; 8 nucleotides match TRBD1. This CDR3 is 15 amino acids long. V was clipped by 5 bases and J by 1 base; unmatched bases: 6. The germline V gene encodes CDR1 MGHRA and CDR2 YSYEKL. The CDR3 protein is CASSSPGQGNYGYTF. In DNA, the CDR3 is TGCGCCAGCAGCTCCCCCGGACAGGGTAACTATGGCTACACCTTC.

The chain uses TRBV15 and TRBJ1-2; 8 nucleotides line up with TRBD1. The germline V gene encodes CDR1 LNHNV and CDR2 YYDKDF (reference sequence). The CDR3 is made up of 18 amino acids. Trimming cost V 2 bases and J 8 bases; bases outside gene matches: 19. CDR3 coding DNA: TGTGCCACCAGCAGACCTATTATCCAGGGGGCGCGCTGGGAGGGCTACACCTTC. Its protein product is CATSRPIIQGARWEGYTF. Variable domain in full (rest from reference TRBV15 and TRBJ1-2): DAMVIQNPRYQVTQFGKPVTLSCSQTLNHNVMYWYQQKSSQAPKLLFHYYDKDFNNEADTPDNFQSRRPNTSFCFLDIRSPGLGDTAMYLCATSRPIIQGARWEGYTFGSGTRLTVV.

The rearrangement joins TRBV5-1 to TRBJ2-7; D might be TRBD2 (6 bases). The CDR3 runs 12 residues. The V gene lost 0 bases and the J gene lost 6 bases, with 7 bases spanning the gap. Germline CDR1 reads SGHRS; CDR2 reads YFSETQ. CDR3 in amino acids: CASSLVGGEQYF. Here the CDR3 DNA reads TGCGCCAGCAGCTTGGTCGGGGGCGAGCAGTACTTC.

CDR3 coding DNA: TGTGCCAGTAGTTGGACGGGAGATGCCTATGGCTACACCTTC. This sequence encodes CASSWTGDAYGYTF. This sequence joins TRBV19 and TRBJ1-2; the D is unclear. Germline V gene data show CDR1 as LNHDA and CDR2 as SQIVND (reference sequence). The CDR3 runs to 14 residues. The V end was cut by 5 bases, the J end by 4 bases, with 14 bases between. Complete variable domain (other parts from reference TRBV19 and TRBJ1-2): DGGITQSPKYLFRKEGQNVTLSCEQNLNHDAMYWYRQDPGQGLRLIYYSQIVNDFQKGDIAEGYSVSREKKESFPLTVTSAQKNPTAFYLCASSWTGDAYGYTFGSGTRLTVV.